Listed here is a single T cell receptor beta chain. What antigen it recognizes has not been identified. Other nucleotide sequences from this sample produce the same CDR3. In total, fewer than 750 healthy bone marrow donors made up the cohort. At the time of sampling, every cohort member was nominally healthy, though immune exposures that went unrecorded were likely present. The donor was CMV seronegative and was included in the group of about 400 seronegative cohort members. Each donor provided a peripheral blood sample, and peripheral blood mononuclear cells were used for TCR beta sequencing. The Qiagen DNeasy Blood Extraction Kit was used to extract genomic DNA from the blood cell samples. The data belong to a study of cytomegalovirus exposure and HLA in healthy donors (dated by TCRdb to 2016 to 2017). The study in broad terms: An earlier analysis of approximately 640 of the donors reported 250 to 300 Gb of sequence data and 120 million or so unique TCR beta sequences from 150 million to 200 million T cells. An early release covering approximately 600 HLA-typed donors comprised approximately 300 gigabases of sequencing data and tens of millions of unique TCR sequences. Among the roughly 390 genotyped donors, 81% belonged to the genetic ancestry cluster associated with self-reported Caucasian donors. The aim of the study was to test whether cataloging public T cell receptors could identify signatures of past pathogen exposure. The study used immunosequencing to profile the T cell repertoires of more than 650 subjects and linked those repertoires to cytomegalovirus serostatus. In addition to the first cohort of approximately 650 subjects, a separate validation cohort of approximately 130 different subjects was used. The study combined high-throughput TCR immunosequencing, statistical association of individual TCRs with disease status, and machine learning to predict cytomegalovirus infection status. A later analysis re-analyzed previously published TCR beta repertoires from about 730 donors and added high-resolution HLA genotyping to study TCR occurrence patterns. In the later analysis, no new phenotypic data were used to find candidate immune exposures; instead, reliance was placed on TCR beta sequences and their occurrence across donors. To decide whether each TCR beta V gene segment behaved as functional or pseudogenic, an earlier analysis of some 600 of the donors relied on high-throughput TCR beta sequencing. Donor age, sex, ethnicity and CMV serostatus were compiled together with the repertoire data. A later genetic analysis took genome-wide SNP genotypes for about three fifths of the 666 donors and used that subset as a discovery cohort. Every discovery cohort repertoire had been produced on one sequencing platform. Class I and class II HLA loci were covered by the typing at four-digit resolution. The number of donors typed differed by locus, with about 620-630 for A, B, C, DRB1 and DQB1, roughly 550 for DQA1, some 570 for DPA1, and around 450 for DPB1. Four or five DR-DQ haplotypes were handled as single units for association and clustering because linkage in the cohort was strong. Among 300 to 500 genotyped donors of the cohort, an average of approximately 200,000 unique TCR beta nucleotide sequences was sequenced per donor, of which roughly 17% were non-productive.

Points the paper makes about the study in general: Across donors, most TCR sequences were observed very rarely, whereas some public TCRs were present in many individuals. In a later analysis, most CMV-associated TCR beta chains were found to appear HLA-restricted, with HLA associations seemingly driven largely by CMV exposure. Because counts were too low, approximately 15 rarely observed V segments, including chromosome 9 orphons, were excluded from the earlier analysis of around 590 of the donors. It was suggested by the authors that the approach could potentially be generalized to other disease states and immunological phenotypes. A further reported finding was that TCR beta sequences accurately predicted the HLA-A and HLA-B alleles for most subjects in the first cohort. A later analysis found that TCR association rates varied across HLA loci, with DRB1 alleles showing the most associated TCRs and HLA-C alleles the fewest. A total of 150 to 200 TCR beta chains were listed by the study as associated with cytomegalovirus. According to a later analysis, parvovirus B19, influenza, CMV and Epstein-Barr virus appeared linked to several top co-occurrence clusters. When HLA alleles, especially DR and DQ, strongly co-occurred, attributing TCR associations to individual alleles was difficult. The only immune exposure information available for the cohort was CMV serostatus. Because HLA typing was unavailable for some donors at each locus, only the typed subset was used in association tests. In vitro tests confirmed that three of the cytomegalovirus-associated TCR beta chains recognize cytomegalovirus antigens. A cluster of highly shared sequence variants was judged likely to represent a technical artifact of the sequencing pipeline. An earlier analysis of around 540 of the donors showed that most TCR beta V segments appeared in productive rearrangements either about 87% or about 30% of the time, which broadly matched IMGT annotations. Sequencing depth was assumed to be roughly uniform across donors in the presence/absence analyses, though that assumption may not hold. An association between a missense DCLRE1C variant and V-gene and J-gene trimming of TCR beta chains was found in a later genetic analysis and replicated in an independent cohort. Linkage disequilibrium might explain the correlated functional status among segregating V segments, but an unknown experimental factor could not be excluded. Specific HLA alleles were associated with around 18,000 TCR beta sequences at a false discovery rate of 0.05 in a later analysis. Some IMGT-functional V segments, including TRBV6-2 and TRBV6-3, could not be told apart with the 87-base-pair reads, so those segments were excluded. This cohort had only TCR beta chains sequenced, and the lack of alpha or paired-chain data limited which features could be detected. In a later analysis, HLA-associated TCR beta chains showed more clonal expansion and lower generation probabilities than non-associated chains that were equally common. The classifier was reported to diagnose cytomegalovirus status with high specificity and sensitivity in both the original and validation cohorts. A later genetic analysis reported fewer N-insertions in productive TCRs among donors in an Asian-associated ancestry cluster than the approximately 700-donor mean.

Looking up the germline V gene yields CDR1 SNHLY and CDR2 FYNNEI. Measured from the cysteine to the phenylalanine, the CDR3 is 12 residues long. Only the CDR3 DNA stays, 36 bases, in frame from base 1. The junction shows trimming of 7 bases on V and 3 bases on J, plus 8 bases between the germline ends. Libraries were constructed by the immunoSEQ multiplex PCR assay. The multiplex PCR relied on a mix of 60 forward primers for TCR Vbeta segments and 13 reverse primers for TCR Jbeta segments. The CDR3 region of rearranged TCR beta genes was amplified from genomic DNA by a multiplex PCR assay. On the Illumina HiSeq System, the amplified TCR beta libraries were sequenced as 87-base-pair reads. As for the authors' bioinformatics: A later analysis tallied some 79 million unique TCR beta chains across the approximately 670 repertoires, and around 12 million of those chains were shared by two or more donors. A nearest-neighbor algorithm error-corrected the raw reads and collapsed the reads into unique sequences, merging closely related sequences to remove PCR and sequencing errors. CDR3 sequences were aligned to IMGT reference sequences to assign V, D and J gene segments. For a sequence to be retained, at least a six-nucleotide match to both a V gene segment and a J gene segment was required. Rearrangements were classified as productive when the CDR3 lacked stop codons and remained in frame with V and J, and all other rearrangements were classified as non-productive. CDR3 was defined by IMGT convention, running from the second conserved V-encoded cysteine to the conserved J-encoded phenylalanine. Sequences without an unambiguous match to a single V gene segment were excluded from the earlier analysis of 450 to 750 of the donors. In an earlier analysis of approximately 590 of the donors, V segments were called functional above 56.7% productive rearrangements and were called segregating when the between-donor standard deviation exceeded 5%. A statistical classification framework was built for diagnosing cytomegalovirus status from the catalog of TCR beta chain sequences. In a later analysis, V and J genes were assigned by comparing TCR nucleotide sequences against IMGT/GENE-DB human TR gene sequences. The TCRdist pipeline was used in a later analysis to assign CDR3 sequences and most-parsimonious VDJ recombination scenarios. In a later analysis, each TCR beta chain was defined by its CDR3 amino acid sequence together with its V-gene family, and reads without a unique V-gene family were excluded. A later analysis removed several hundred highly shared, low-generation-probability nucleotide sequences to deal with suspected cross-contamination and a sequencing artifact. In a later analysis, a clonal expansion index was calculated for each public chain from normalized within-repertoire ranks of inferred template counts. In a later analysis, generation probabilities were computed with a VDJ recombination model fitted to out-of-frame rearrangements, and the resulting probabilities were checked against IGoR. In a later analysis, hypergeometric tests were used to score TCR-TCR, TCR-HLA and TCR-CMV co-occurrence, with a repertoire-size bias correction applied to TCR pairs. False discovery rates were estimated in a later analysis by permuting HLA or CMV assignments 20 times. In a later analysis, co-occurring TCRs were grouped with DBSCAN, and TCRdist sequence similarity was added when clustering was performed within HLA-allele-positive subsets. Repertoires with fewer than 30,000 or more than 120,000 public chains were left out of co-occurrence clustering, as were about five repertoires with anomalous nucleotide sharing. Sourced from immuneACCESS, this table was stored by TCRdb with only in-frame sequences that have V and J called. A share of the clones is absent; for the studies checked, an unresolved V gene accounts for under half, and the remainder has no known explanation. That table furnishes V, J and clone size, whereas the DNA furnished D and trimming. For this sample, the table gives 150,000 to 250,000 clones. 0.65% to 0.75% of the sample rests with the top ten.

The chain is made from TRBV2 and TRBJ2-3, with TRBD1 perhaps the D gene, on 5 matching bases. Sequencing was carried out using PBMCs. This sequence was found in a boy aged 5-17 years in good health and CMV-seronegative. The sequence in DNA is TGTGCCAGCACCCCAGGGACAGATACGCAGTATTTT. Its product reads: CASTPGTDTQYF.